Listed below are T cell receptor beta chains from one sample, sequenced in a study of blood T cell repertoires in COVID-19. Only in-frame clones appear in the TCRdb table, and some are missing; sequencing was by immunoSEQ multiplex PCR. The sample lists some 97,000 clones, roughly 90% occurring once. The sample was peripheral blood. All receptors come from a man between 60 and 75 years old with acute or convalescent COVID-19. CDR3s include the opening cysteine and the closing phenylalanine or tryptophan. Each record gives: D gene, V gene, J gene, CDR3 length, CDR3 protein. D genes are given only for firm matches.

d_call: TRBD1; v_call: TRBV5-4; j_call: TRBJ2-7; cdr3_length: 15; cdr3_aa: CASSLTTRQGLEQYF
d_call: -; v_call: TRBV25-1; j_call: TRBJ2-5; cdr3_length: 18; cdr3_aa: CASSETRGGGHRSETQYF
d_call: -; v_call: TRBV7-8; j_call: TRBJ2-2; cdr3_length: 14; cdr3_aa: CASSLSVNTGELFF
d_call: TRBD2; v_call: TRBV7-9; j_call: TRBJ2-7; cdr3_length: 14; cdr3_aa: CASSISGTSYEQYF
d_call: -; v_call: TRBV6-2/TRBV6-3; j_call: TRBJ1-3; cdr3_length: 15; cdr3_aa: CASSYPRQSGNTIYF
d_call: -; v_call: TRBV14; j_call: TRBJ1-4; cdr3_length: 14; cdr3_aa: CASRSDRVNEKLFF
d_call: TRBD1; v_call: TRBV5-1; j_call: TRBJ2-5; cdr3_length: 13; cdr3_aa: CASSPTGAETQYF
d_call: TRBD1; v_call: TRBV11-3; j_call: TRBJ2-2; cdr3_length: 17; cdr3_aa: CASSLTGDEQDTGELFF
d_call: -; v_call: TRBV6-4; j_call: TRBJ1-6; cdr3_length: 13; cdr3_aa: CASSEEANSPLHF
d_call: TRBD1; v_call: TRBV5-6; j_call: TRBJ1-1; cdr3_length: 14; cdr3_aa: CASSSGTGGAGAFF
d_call: -; v_call: TRBV19; j_call: TRBJ1-1; cdr3_length: 16; cdr3_aa: CASSMPDGVTNTEAFF
d_call: -; v_call: TRBV25-1; j_call: TRBJ2-2; cdr3_length: 14; cdr3_aa: CASSERVGTGELFF
d_call: -; v_call: TRBV4-1; j_call: TRBJ1-2; cdr3_length: 14; cdr3_aa: CASSPTGSDYGYTF
d_call: -; v_call: TRBV6-5; j_call: TRBJ1-5; cdr3_length: 14; cdr3_aa: CASSYSGGNQPQHF
d_call: TRBD2; v_call: TRBV11-3; j_call: TRBJ2-1; cdr3_length: 15; cdr3_aa: CASSFGGSAYNEQFF
d_call: TRBD1; v_call: TRBV2; j_call: TRBJ1-1; cdr3_length: 15; cdr3_aa: CASRYRGRVTAEAFF
d_call: -; v_call: TRBV5-1; j_call: TRBJ2-1; cdr3_length: 20; cdr3_aa: CASSQITGFGVSSSYNEQFF
d_call: TRBD1; v_call: TRBV7-9; j_call: TRBJ1-1; cdr3_length: 16; cdr3_aa: CASSFLGGRGGTEAFF
d_call: TRBD1; v_call: TRBV7-6; j_call: TRBJ2-3; cdr3_length: 20; cdr3_aa: CASSFSAFERVGRGTDTQYF
d_call: -; v_call: TRBV20-1; j_call: TRBJ1-2; cdr3_length: 14; cdr3_aa: CSASRGQRIYGYTF
d_call: -; v_call: TRBV14; j_call: TRBJ1-2; cdr3_length: 17; cdr3_aa: CASSQAGSRAWSYGYTF
d_call: -; v_call: TRBV3-1/TRBV3-2; j_call: TRBJ1-1; cdr3_length: 13; cdr3_aa: CASTRWEGTEAFF
d_call: -; v_call: TRBV24-1; j_call: TRBJ2-5; cdr3_length: 16; cdr3_aa: CATSDLRAGYQETQYF
d_call: -; v_call: TRBV2; j_call: TRBJ1-2; cdr3_length: 14; cdr3_aa: CASSETANRDGYTF
d_call: -; v_call: TRBV6-5; j_call: TRBJ2-7; cdr3_length: 15; cdr3_aa: CASRPSGFENYEQYF
d_call: -; v_call: TRBV3-1/TRBV3-2; j_call: TRBJ1-5; cdr3_length: 14; cdr3_aa: CASSQSESNQPQHF
d_call: -; v_call: TRBV18; j_call: TRBJ1-4; cdr3_length: 13; cdr3_aa: CASSMGQNEKLFF
d_call: TRBD1; v_call: TRBV4-1; j_call: TRBJ1-5; cdr3_length: 18; cdr3_aa: CASSQLYSTGGRRDPQHF
d_call: TRBD1; v_call: TRBV11-2; j_call: TRBJ2-5; cdr3_length: 18; cdr3_aa: CASSLARYRGRGQETQYF
d_call: -; v_call: TRBV10-3; j_call: TRBJ2-3; cdr3_length: 15; cdr3_aa: CAIGGRPLLTDTQYF
d_call: -; v_call: TRBV6-5; j_call: TRBJ1-2; cdr3_length: 12; cdr3_aa: CASSPTGYGYTF
d_call: TRBD1; v_call: TRBV3-1/TRBV3-2; j_call: TRBJ2-2; cdr3_length: 14; cdr3_aa: CASSQGQYPGELFF
d_call: TRBD1; v_call: TRBV3-1/TRBV3-2; j_call: TRBJ1-1; cdr3_length: 13; cdr3_aa: CASTGTGGTEAFF
d_call: TRBD2; v_call: TRBV5-1; j_call: TRBJ2-5; cdr3_length: 16; cdr3_aa: CASSLGGLAVQETQYF
d_call: -; v_call: TRBV6-5; j_call: TRBJ1-1; cdr3_length: 14; cdr3_aa: CASSYRQGNTEAFF
d_call: -; v_call: TRBV6-2/TRBV6-3; j_call: TRBJ1-4; cdr3_length: 12; cdr3_aa: CASSVVKEKLFF
d_call: -; v_call: TRBV28; j_call: TRBJ1-3; cdr3_length: 13; cdr3_aa: CASSTGGGNTIYF
d_call: -; v_call: TRBV6-5; j_call: TRBJ2-3; cdr3_length: 12; cdr3_aa: CASRSIPDTQYF
d_call: TRBD1; v_call: TRBV6-1; j_call: TRBJ1-6; cdr3_length: 17; cdr3_aa: CASSVMDRSSYNSPLHF
d_call: TRBD1; v_call: TRBV29-1; j_call: TRBJ2-2; cdr3_length: 14; cdr3_aa: CSVVGQLNTGELFF
d_call: -; v_call: TRBV5-1; j_call: TRBJ1-1; cdr3_length: 15; cdr3_aa: CASSLNPGRDTEAFF
d_call: -; v_call: TRBV9; j_call: TRBJ2-3; cdr3_length: 13; cdr3_aa: CASSVAAGNTQYF
d_call: TRBD1; v_call: TRBV3-1/TRBV3-2; j_call: TRBJ2-7; cdr3_length: 14; cdr3_aa: CASSLGQGPYEQYF
d_call: TRBD2; v_call: TRBV28; j_call: TRBJ2-2; cdr3_length: 14; cdr3_aa: CASSLSGLVGELFF
d_call: -; v_call: TRBV6-6; j_call: TRBJ2-2; cdr3_length: 17; cdr3_aa: CASSRQGPTLNTGELFF
d_call: TRBD1; v_call: TRBV5-4; j_call: TRBJ1-4; cdr3_length: 15; cdr3_aa: CASSLDRGLEEKLFF
d_call: -; v_call: TRBV11-2; j_call: TRBJ2-2; cdr3_length: 18; cdr3_aa: CASSLGVLGRVEAGELFF
d_call: -; v_call: TRBV2; j_call: TRBJ2-1; cdr3_length: 12; cdr3_aa: CASSAERYEQFF
d_call: -; v_call: TRBV28; j_call: TRBJ2-1; cdr3_length: 17; cdr3_aa: CASSFVFLGLSYNEQFF
d_call: TRBD2; v_call: TRBV10-3; j_call: TRBJ2-5; cdr3_length: 15; cdr3_aa: CAIRPTLGEGETQYF
d_call: TRBD1; v_call: TRBV19; j_call: TRBJ1-5; cdr3_length: 13; cdr3_aa: CAANRGSNQPQHF
d_call: -; v_call: TRBV6-6; j_call: TRBJ2-5; cdr3_length: 15; cdr3_aa: CATLGGASATETQYF
d_call: TRBD2; v_call: TRBV19; j_call: TRBJ2-6; cdr3_length: 17; cdr3_aa: CASSPSGTASGANVLTF
d_call: -; v_call: TRBV3-1/TRBV3-2; j_call: TRBJ1-1; cdr3_length: 15; cdr3_aa: CASSQVAGRPTEAFF
d_call: -; v_call: TRBV4-1; j_call: TRBJ2-7; cdr3_length: 14; cdr3_aa: CASSPTWAYYEQYF
d_call: -; v_call: TRBV6-6; j_call: TRBJ2-1; cdr3_length: 13; cdr3_aa: CASSRGPDNEQFF
d_call: -; v_call: TRBV30; j_call: TRBJ1-4; cdr3_length: 13; cdr3_aa: CAWSQNSNEKLFF